A single sample gave rise to the 4 T cell receptor beta chains below, sequenced in a study of T-cell reconstitution after alpha-beta-depleted transplantation in children. Unique molecular identifiers were incorporated when the TCRbeta library was constructed. TCRdb processed the PCR reads anew with MiXCR; each CDR3 protein has one entry. The data contain around 600,000 distinct CDR3 sequences, about 23% of them singletons. The material was PBMCs, mostly from graft donor cells, obtained 360 days after TCRalphabeta/CD19-depleted stem cell transplant. These receptors all stem from a boy younger than two who had a stem cell transplant for acute myeloid leukemia, so the T cells may come from the graft donor.

This clonotype has only a few counts. The chain combines TRBV10-3 with TRBJ2-1; 11 nucleotides line up with TRBD2. There are 15 residues in the CDR3. V lost 1 base, J lost 12 bases, and 8 bases stayed unmatched. Germline V CDR1 and CDR2: ENHRY, SYGVKD. Written as DNA, the CDR3 is TGTGCCATCAGTGAGTTACTAGCGGGGGCCAACGGGCAGTTCTTC. Protein product: CAISELLAGANGQFF.

The chain has TRBV12-5 and TRBJ2-5; 10 nucleotides agree with TRBD1. V gave up 6 bases and J gave up 5 bases; unmatched junction bases: 9. Germline loops: CDR1 LGHNT, CDR2 FRNRAP. This CDR3 contains 15 residues. The CDR3 sequence is CASGLDRGRGETQYF. In nucleotides, the CDR3 is TGTGCTAGTGGACTTGACAGGGGGCGCGGCGAGACCCAGTACTTC.

In this sample, this clonotype turned up many times. The V gene is TRBV20-1, the J gene TRBJ1-5; TRBD1 might be the D (5 bases). The V gene's germline CDR1 is DFQATT and CDR2 SNEGSKA (reference sequence). This CDR3 is built from 14 residues. V lost 0 bases and J lost 3, with 9 bases in between. The CDR3 spells CSAREDNINQPQHF. In DNA, the CDR3 is TGCAGTGCTAGAGAGGACAACATCAATCAGCCCCAGCATTTT.

The chain uses TRBV24-1 and TRBJ2-1; the D gene is possibly TRBD1 (6 bases). This CDR3 has 16 amino acids. Per the germline V gene, CDR1 is KGHDR and CDR2 is SFDVKD. Trimming removed 7 bases at V and 0 bases at J, with 15 bases between. In nucleotides, the CDR3 is TGTGCCACCAGCAGCACAGGGCGAAGCTCCTACAATGAGCAGTTCTTC. Amino acid sequence: CATSSTGRSSYNEQFF.